One and the same sample provided the 13 T cell receptor beta chains below, sequenced in a study of metastatic and nonmetastatic thyroid tumors. TCRdb re-analyzed the PCR reads through MiXCR. The top ten hold around 20% of the sample, which has approximately 17,000 clones, about 15% seen once. Patients had received no treatment of any kind before thyroid surgery. Sequenced: blood. All receptors come from a male donor with papillary thyroid cancer or a benign thyroid nodule (not recorded which). Some clones in this sample may be carry-over from other donors' samples.

There are many counts of this clone. V usage is TRBV9 and J usage is TRBJ2-1; 9 bases match TRBD2. J gave up 3 bases and V 0 bases, and 7 bases lay outside the gene matches. The length of the CDR3 is 17 residues. Looked up from germline, CDR1 is SGDLS and CDR2 is YYNGEE. The chain's CDR3 is CASSVVSGREGYNEQFF. The CDR3 DNA is TGTGCCAGCAGCGTAGTCTCGGGGCGGGAGGGCTACAATGAGCAGTTCTTC.

In the case of this clone: One junction end disagrees with the germline gene, perhaps due to a read error. The chain combines TRBV2 with TRBJ2-5, with unresolved D. The CDR3 runs 13 residues. CDR1 and CDR2 from the germline V gene are SNHLY and FYNNEI. The DNA for the CDR3 is TGTGGCAGCACTTTGGCCAACCAAGAGACCCAGTACTTC. It specifies CGSTLANQETQYF.

The CDR3 sequence: CASSLRLAYGDTQYF. CDR3 DNA sequence: TGTGCCAGCAGTTTAAGGCTAGCGTATGGAGATACGCAGTATTTT. The chain combines TRBV27 with TRBJ2-3; TRBD2 might be the D (6 bases). Trimming pared 2 bases from V and 5 bases from J, leaving 14 bases between. Germline values: CDR1 MNHEY, CDR2 SMNVEV (reference sequence). CDR3 length: 15 amino acids.

V is TRBV20-1 and J is TRBJ2-7; D perhaps matches TRBD1 (7 bases). Germline CDR1 is DFQATT and CDR2 is SNEGSKA (reference sequence). The V and J ends lost 5 bases and 5 bases respectively, with 22 bases between them. The CDR3 consists of 15 residues. The CDR3 DNA is TGCAGTGCTTCCCAGGGGGGCCTAAGAGAGGACGAGCAGTACTTC. It specifies CSASQGGLREDEQYF.

This clone has ten or more counts. The chain couples TRBV29-1 to TRBJ1-1, with a tentative D call TRBD1 (5 bases). Germline CDR1 is SQVTM and CDR2 is ANQGSEA. V was clipped by 6 bases and J by 0 bases, with 11 bases between them. This CDR3 is built from 13 residues. The CDR3 sequence: CSVGTAMNTEAFF. The CDR3 nucleotides read TGCAGCGTGGGGACGGCGATGAACACTGAAGCTTTCTTT. Full variable domain (missing parts from reference TRBV29-1 and TRBJ1-1): SAVISQKPSRDICQRGTSLTIQCQVDSQVTMMFWYRQQPGQSLTLIATANQGSEATYESGFVIDKFPISRPNLTFSTLTVSNMSPEDSSIYLCSVGTAMNTEAFFGQGTRLTVV.

Many counts were recorded for this clone. The genes are TRBV29-1 and TRBJ1-3; D unresolved. Per germline, CDR1 SQVTM and CDR2 ANQGSEA. The CDR3 totals 13 residues. The ends were cut back, 7 bases at V and 0 bases at J, with 10 bases in the middle. DNA of the CDR3: TGCAGCGCAAGGCCTAACTCTGGAAACACCATATATTTT. This codes for CSARPNSGNTIYF.

The chain carries TRBV28 and TRBJ2-3; TRBD1 matches at 9 bases. From germline, CDR1 is MDHEN and CDR2 SYDVKM. Unmatched junction bases numbered 6, after V lost 5 bases and J lost 3 bases. CDR3 length: 15 amino acids. CDR3 loop: CASSPGTGRTDTQYF. The DNA of the CDR3 is TGTGCCAGCAGTCCTGGGACAGGGAGGACAGATACGCAGTATTTT.

This clone was detected ten times or more. V usage is TRBV15 and J usage is TRBJ2-1, with 8 bases identical to TRBD2. Looked up from germline, CDR1 is LNHNV and CDR2 is YYDKDF (reference sequence). V shed 0 bases, J shed 7 bases, and the junction held 8 bases outside the gene matches. The CDR3 sequence is 16 residues long. CDR3 sequence: CATSRDAGRAGNEQFF. CDR3 nucleotides: TGTGCCACCAGCAGAGATGCCGGGAGGGCAGGGAATGAGCAGTTCTTC.

The J gene is TRBJ2-5, the V gene TRBV6-1; 7 bases map to TRBD2. Germline V lookup: CDR1 MNHNS, CDR2 SASEGT. This CDR3 is 13 amino acids long. V gave up 6 bases and J gave up 5 bases; unmatched junction bases: 6. The CDR3 reads CASSGAGTETQYF. The CDR3 region has the DNA TGTGCCAGCAGCGGAGCGGGAACGGAGACCCAGTACTTC.

This chain connects TRBV12-3 or TRBV12-4 to TRBJ1-6, with a tentative D call TRBD1 (5 bases). V lost 9 bases and J lost 10, with 22 bases in between. The CDR3 runs to 15 residues. CDR3 nucleotide sequence: TGTGCCAGAAGAAGAAAACAAGGGGATGGGTCACCCCTCCACTTT. It is translated as CARRRKQGDGSPLHF.

This clone was picked up many times. A clone one base away is much larger, so this may be a read error. The sample contains more than one DNA sequence encoding this CDR3. This chain uses TRBV24-1 with TRBJ1-2; D remains unclear. The CDR3 extends over 14 amino acids. Germline CDR1 KGHDR, CDR2 SFDVKD. This CDR3 reads CATSDRKKDRGYTF. CDR3 DNA: TGCGCCACCAGTGATAGGAAGAAGGACCGTGGCTACACCTTC.

This clone was picked up a small number of times. The gene calls are TRBV6-1 and TRBJ2-1; 7 positions agree with TRBD2. Germline values: CDR1 MNHNS, CDR2 SASEGT. The CDR3 has 13 residues. V lost 8 bases and J lost 5; bases outside the gene matches: 6. DNA for the CDR3: TGTGCCAGCCAACGGGAGGCCCACAATGAGCAGTTCTTC. Translating gives CASQREAHNEQFF.

This clone has at least ten counts. The CDR3 DNA follows: TGTGCCAGCAGTTTCCCAAGCGGGAGTGGGACAGATACGCAGTATTTT. Its protein is CASSFPSGSGTDTQYF. V is TRBV6-2 or TRBV6-3 and J is TRBJ2-3; 8 bases fit TRBD2. V gave up 4 bases and J gave up 3 bases; unmatched junction bases: 9. Germline V gene lookup returns CDR1 MNHEY and CDR2 SVGEGT. CDR3 length: 16 amino acids.